The 8 T cell receptor beta chains below come from one sample, sequenced in a study of regulatory dendritic cells for organ transplantation. The assay was immunoSEQ multiplex PCR, and TCRdb's table has in-frame clones only and misses some. Of tens of thousands of clones in the sample, roughly 80% were seen once. Source material: naive CD4+ T cells from blood. Subset described: CD45RA+ naive T cells. The receptor source for this set is a human donor in good health.

This clone was seen a few times. The J gene is TRBJ1-2, the V gene TRBV9; a possible D gene is TRBD1 (6 bases). This CDR3 is built from 13 residues. Germline CDR1 SGDLS, CDR2 YYNGEE. The V end lost 4 bases, the J end lost 5 bases, and 12 bases lay between the germline ends. CDR3: CASSTGQPYGYTF. In DNA, the CDR3 is TGTGCCAGCAGCACTGGACAGCCTTATGGCTACACCTTC. The full variable domain, rest sourced from reference TRBV9 and TRBJ1-2, is DSGVTQTPKHLITATGQRVTLRCSPRSGDLSVYWYQQSLDQGLQFLIQYYNGEERAKGNILERFSAQQFPDLHSELNLSSLELGDSALYFCASSTGQPYGYTFGSGTRLTVV.

The chain has TRBV7-3 and TRBJ2-7; 9 positions match TRBD1. The germline V gene has CDR1 SGHTA and CDR2 FQGTGA. The CDR3 runs 15 residues. V dropped 0 bases and J dropped 5; count of bases not matched to a gene: 5. As DNA, the CDR3 is TGTGCCAGCAGCTTAACCGGGACAGGGCTCGACGAGCAGTACTTC. As protein: CASSLTGTGLDEQYF.

On this clone: The identical CDR3 is also encoded by other nucleotide sequences in the sample. The chain is built from TRBV18 and TRBJ2-1; the match to TRBD2 covers 9 bases. The V segment lost 1 base and the J segment 5 bases; nucleotides outside the gene matches: 3. The CDR3 contains 15 residues. CDR1 and CDR2 from the germline V gene are KGHSH and LQKENI. The CDR3 nucleotides are TGTGCCAGCTCACCACTAGCGGGGGCTGACAATGAGCAGTTCTTC. This gives the protein CASSPLAGADNEQFF.

This chain uses TRBV6-1 with TRBJ1-5, with D unresolved. CDR1 is MNHNS and CDR2 is SASEGT in the germline V gene. The CDR3 extends over 14 amino acids. Trimming removed 1 base at V and 3 bases at J, with 7 bases between. DNA for the CDR3: TGTGCCAGCAGTGAAGTCTTCTCCAATCAGCCCCAGCATTTT. It specifies CASSEVFSNQPQHF.

The V call is TRBV6-5, the J call TRBJ2-7, with 10 nucleotides matching TRBD2. Trimming at V came to 2 bases and at J to 5 bases, leaving 6 bases not matched to a gene. The CDR3 totals 15 residues. Germline CDR1 reads MNHEY; CDR2 reads SVGAGI. CDR3 amino acids: CASSYRAGGQDEQYF. The CDR3 coding sequence is TGTGCCAGCAGTTACCGAGCGGGGGGGCAGGACGAGCAGTACTTC.

The rearrangement links TRBV5-6 to TRBJ2-3, with a weak D call TRBD1 (6 bases). The germline V gene encodes CDR1 SGHDT and CDR2 YYEEEE. Trimming took 1 base from V and 0 from J, leaving 9 bases between them. The CDR3 loop spans 15 amino acids. This CDR3 is CASSLKGHSTDTQYF. The CDR3 nucleotides read TGTGCCAGCAGCTTGAAGGGACATAGCACAGATACGCAGTATTTT.

This clone came up once. The gene calls are TRBV19 and TRBJ2-7; the D is unclear. This CDR3 has 14 residues. The germline V gene has CDR1 LNHDA and CDR2 SQIVND (reference sequence). Trimming took off 3 bases at V and 0 bases at J, with 9 bases between the two ends. The CDR3 region is CASSIRSVSYEQYF. CDR3 coding DNA: TGTGCCAGTAGTATTCGTTCAGTCTCCTACGAGCAGTACTTC.

This clone was counted a few times. The chain has TRBV4-3 and TRBJ1-2, with D possibly being TRBD1 (5 bases). Germline V gene data show CDR1 as LGHNA and CDR2 as YSLEER. Trimming took off 1 base at V and 4 bases at J, with 7 bases between the two ends. CDR3 length: 13 residues. Here the CDR3 DNA reads TGCGCCAGCAGCCAAGGACAGAGCTATGGCTACACCTTC. This sequence encodes CASSQGQSYGYTF.